A single TCR beta chain is shown here with its context. The sample is drawn from a study of early T cells in non-severe SARS-CoV-2 infection. TCRdb processed the 5' RACE reads anew with MiXCR; each CDR3 protein has one entry. The repertoire consists of some 50,000 distinct CDR3 sequences, with about 4.2% occurring once and the leading ten covering roughly 6.4%. V shed 3 bases and J shed 0 bases, with 6 bases lying between them. CDR1 is SQVTM, CDR2 ANQGSEA, per germline. The CDR3 length is 12 residues. Sequenced sample: whole blood. This clonotype was sampled from an adult who was a healthcare worker with PCR-confirmed SARS-CoV-2 infection or an uninfected control (not recorded which). The gene calls are TRBV29-1 and TRBJ2-7; D is possibly TRBD2 (5 bases). CDR3 residues: CSVDAGSYEQYF. The DNA of the CDR3 is TGCAGCGTTGACGCGGGCTCCTACGAGCAGTACTTC.